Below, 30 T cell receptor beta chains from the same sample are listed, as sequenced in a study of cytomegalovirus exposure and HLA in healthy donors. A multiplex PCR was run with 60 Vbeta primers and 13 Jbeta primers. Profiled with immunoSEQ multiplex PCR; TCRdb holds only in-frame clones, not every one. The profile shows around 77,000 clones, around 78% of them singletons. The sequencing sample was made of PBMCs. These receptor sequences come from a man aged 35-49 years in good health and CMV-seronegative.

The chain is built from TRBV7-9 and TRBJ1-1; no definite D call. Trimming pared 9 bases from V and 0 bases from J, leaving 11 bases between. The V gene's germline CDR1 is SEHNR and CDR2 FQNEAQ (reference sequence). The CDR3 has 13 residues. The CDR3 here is CARGAEVNTEAFF. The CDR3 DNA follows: TGTGCCAGAGGCGCGGAGGTGAACACTGAAGCTTTCTTT.

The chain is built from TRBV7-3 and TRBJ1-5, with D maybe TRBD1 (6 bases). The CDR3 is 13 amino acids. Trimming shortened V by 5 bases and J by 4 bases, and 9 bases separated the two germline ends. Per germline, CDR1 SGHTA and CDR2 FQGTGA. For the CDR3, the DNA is TGTGCCAGCAGCACAGGGCCTAATCAGCCCCAGCATTTT. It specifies CASSTGPNQPQHF.

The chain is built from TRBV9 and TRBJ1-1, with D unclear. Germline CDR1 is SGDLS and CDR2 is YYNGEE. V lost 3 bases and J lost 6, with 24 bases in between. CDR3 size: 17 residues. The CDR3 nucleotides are TGTGCCAGCAGCGCTGATTTATTCGGCGAGGGAATCCCTGAAGCTTTCTTT. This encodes CASSADLFGEGIPEAFF.

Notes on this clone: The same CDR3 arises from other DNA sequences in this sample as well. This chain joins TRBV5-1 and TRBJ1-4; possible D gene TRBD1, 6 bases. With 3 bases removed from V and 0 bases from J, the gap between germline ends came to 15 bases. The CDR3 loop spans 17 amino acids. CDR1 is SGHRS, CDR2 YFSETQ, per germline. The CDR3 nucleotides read TGCGCCAGCAGCTCCGGGACATACGGCGCAACTAATGAAAAACTGTTTTTT. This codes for CASSSGTYGATNEKLFF. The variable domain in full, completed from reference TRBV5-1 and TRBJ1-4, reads KAGVTQTPRYLIKTRGQQVTLSCSPISGHRSVSWYQQTPGQGLQFLFEYFSETQRNKGNFPGRFSGRQFSNSRSEMNVSTLELGDSALYLCASSSGTYGATNEKLFFGSGTQLSVL.

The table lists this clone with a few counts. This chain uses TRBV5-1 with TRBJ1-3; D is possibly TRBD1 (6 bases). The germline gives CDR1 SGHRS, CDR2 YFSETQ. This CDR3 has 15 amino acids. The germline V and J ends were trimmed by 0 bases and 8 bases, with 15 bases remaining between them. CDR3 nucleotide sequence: TGCGCCAGCAGCTTGGACAGGGCCCTCGGGGACACCATATATTTT. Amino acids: CASSLDRALGDTIYF.

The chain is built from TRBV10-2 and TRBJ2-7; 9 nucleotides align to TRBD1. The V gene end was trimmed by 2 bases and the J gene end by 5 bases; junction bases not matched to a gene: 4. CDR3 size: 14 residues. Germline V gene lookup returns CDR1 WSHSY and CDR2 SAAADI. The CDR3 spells CASSEGQGRHEQYF. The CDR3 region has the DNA TGCGCCAGCAGTGAGGGACAGGGGCGCCACGAGCAGTACTTC.

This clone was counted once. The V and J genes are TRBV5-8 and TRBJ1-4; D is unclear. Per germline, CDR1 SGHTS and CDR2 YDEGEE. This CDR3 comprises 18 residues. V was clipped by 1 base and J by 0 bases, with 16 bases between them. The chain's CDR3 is CASSLISSSTTTNEKLFF. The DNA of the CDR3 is TGTGCCAGCAGCTTGATCAGTTCATCCACCACAACTAATGAAAAACTGTTTTTT.

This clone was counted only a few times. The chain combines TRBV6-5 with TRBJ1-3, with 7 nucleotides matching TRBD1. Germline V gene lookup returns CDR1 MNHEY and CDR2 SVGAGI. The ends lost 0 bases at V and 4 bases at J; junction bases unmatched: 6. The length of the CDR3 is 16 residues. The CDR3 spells CASSYSGTVAGNTIYF. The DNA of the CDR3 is TGTGCCAGCAGTTACTCCGGGACAGTGGCGGGAAACACCATATATTTT.

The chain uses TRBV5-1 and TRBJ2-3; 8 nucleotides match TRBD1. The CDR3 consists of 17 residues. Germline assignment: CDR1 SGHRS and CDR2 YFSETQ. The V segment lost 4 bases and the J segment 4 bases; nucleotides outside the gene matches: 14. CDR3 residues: CASSPLVGSGGSDTQYF. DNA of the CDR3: TGCGCCAGCAGCCCCCTGGTGGGGTCAGGGGGCTCAGATACGCAGTATTTT.

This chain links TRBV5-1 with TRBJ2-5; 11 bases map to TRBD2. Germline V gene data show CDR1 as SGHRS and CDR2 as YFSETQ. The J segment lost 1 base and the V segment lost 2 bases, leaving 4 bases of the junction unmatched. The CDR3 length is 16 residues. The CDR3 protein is CASSFSGGAVQETQYF. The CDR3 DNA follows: TGCGCCAGCAGCTTTAGCGGGGGGGCCGTCCAAGAGACCCAGTACTTC.

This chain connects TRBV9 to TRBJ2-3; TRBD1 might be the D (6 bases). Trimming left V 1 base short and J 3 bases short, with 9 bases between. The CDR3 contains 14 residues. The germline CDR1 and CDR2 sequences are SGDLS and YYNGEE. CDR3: CASSVLQGTDTQYF. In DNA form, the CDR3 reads TGTGCCAGCAGCGTACTACAGGGAACAGATACGCAGTATTTT.

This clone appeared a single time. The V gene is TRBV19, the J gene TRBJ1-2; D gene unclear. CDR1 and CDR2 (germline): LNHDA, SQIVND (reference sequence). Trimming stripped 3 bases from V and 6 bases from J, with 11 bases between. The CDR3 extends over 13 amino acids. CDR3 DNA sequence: TGTGCCAGTAGTATTCAGATACCGCATGGCTACACCTTC. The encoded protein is CASSIQIPHGYTF.

The CDR3 DNA follows: TGTGCCAGCAGTTTGGTCAGGAACACCGGGGAGCTGTTTTTT. This translates into CASSLVRNTGELFF. This chain connects TRBV27 to TRBJ2-2; D is undetermined. The CDR3 consists of 14 residues. Trimming cost V 3 bases and J 1 base, with 6 bases left between them. CDR1 is MNHEY, CDR2 SMNVEV, per germline (reference sequence).

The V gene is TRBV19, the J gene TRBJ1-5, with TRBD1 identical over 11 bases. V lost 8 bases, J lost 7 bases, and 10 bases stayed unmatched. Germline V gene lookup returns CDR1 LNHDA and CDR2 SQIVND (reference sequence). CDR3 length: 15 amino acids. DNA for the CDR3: TGTGCCAGTGTAGACCGGACAGGGGGCCGGCAGCCCCAGCATTTT. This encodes CASVDRTGGRQPQHF.

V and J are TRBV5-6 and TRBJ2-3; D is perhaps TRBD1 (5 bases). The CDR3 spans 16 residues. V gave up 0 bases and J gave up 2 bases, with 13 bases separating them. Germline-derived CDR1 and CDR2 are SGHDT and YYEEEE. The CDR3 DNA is TGTGCCAGCAGCTTGGGTAGGGGTCGTAACACAGATACGCAGTATTTT. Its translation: CASSLGRGRNTDTQYF.

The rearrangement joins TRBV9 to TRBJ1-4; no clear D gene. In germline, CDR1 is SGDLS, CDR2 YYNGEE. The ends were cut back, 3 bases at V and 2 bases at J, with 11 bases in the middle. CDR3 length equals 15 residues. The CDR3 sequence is CASSGKGGTNEKLFF. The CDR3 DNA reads TGTGCCAGCAGCGGAAAGGGAGGGACTAATGAAAAACTGTTTTTT. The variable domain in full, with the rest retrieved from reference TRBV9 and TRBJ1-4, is DSGVTQTPKHLITATGQRVTLRCSPRSGDLSVYWYQQSLDQGLQFLIQYYNGEERAKGNILERFSAQQFPDLHSELNLSSLELGDSALYFCASSGKGGTNEKLFFGSGTQLSVL.

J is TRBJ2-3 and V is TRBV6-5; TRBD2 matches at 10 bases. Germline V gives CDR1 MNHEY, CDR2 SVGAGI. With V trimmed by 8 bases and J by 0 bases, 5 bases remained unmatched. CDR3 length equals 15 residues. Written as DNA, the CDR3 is TGTGCCAGCGGTCGGACTAGCGGCAGCACAGATACGCAGTATTTT. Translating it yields CASGRTSGSTDTQYF.

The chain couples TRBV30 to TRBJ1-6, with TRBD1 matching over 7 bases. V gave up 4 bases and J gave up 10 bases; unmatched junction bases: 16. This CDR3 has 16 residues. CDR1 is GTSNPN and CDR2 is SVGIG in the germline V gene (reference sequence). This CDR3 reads CAWNFRQGQGGSPLHF. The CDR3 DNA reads TGTGCCTGGAATTTTCGACAGGGTCAAGGGGGATCACCCCTCCACTTT.

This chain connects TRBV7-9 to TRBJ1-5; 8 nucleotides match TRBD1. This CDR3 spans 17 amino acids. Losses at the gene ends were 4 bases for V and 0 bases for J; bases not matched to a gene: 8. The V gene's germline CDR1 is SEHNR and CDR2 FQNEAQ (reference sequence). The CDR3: CASSSGQAAYSNQPQHF. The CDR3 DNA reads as TGTGCCAGCAGCTCGGGACAGGCTGCCTATAGCAATCAGCCCCAGCATTTT.

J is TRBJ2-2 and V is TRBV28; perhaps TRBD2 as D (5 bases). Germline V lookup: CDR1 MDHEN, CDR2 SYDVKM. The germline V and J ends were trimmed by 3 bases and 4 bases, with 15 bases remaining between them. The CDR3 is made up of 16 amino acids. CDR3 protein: CASSFSVHRGTGELFF. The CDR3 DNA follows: TGTGCCAGCAGTTTTTCAGTACATCGGGGCACCGGGGAGCTGTTTTTT.

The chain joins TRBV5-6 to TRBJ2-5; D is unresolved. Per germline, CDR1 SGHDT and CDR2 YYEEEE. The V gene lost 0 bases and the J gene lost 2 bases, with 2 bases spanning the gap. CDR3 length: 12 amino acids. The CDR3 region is CASSLVQETQYF. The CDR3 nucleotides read TGTGCCAGCAGCTTGGTACAAGAGACCCAGTACTTC.

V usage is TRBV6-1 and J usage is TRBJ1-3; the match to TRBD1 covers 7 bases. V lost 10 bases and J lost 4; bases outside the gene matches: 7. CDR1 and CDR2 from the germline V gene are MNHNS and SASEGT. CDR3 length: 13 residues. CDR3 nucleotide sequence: TGTGCCACCAAGGACAGGTCAGGAAACACCATATATTTT. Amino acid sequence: CATKDRSGNTIYF.

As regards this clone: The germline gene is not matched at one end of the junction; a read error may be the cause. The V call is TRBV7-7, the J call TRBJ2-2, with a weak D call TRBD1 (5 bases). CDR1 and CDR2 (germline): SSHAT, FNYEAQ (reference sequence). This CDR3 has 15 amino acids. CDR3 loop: CASSLETVNTGELFF. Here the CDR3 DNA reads TGTGCTAGCAGCTTAGAGACAGTGAACACCGGGGAGCTGTTTTTT.

The CDR3 DNA is TGCGCCAGCAGCATGACAGGGCATTCGGGCTACGAGCAGTACTTC. Amino acids: CASSMTGHSGYEQYF. The J gene is TRBJ2-7, the V gene TRBV5-1, with TRBD1 matching over 7 bases. Trimming at V came to 4 bases and at J to 3 bases, leaving 10 bases not matched to a gene. The length of the CDR3 is 15 residues. Germline V gene sequence: CDR1 SGHRS, CDR2 YFSETQ.

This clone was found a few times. CDR3 protein: CASSYELPSGGHEQYF. CDR3 coding DNA: TGTGCCAGCAGTTACGAGCTCCCGAGCGGGGGACACGAGCAGTACTTC. The chain links TRBV6-5 to TRBJ2-7; 8 positions match TRBD2. The CDR3 extends over 16 amino acids. CDR1 is MNHEY and CDR2 is SVGAGI in the germline V gene. After removal of 2 bases from V and 5 bases from J, the junction contained 11 bases not matched to a gene.

The CDR3 sequence: CASSQAGGTSPLHF. Written as DNA, the CDR3 is TGTGCCAGCAGCCAAGCGGGCGGGACTTCACCCCTCCACTTT. The genes are TRBV4-2 and TRBJ1-6, with D perhaps TRBD1 (5 bases). The CDR3 runs to 14 residues. V was shortened by 1 base and J by 9 bases, with 10 bases between the two germline ends. Germline CDR1 reads LGHNA; CDR2 reads YNFKEQ.

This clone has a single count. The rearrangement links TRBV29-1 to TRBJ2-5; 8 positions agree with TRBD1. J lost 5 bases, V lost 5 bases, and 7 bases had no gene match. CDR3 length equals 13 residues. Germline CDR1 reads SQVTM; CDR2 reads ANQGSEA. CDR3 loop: CSVTRQGTETQYF. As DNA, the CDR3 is TGCAGCGTTACCAGACAGGGGACGGAGACCCAGTACTTC. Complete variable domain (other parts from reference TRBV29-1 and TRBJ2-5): SAVISQKPSRDICQRGTSLTIQCQVDSQVTMMFWYRQQPGQSLTLIATANQGSEATYESGFVIDKFPISRPNLTFSTLTVSNMSPEDSSIYLCSVTRQGTETQYFGPGTRLLVL.

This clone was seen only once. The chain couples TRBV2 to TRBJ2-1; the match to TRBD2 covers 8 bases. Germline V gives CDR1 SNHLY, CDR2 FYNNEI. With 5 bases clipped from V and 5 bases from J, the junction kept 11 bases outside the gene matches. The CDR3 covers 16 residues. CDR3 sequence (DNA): TGTGCCAGCAGTCCCATCCCGGGGGGGATAAACAATGAGCAGTTCTTC. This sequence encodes CASSPIPGGINNEQFF.

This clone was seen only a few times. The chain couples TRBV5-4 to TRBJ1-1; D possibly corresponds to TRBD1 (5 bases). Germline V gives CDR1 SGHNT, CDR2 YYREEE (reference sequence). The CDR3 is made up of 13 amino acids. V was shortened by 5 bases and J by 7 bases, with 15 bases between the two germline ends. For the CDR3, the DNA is TGTGCCAGCAGGGAAAGGGGTTTCTTTGAAGCTTTCTTT. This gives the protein CASRERGFFEAFF.

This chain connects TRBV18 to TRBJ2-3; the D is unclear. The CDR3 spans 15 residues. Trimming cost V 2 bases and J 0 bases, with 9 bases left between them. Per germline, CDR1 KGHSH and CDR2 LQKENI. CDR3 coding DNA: TGTGCCAGCTCACCAGGCGGCCCTAGCACAGATACGCAGTATTTT. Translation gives CASSPGGPSTDTQYF.